The 22 T cell receptor beta chains presented below share a single source sample, sequenced in a study of cytomegalovirus exposure and HLA in healthy donors. Amplification used 60 Vbeta primers and 13 Jbeta primers. Using immunoSEQ multiplex PCR, the repertoire was profiled, and TCRdb retains in-frame clones only, with some absent. The sample lists about 67,000 clones, 68% occurring once. The sequencing input was PBMCs. Receptors originate from a woman between 25 and 40 years old in good health and CMV-seronegative.

The CDR3 sequence: CAISESMDWTANEQFF. CDR3 nucleotide sequence: TGTGCCATCAGTGAGTCCATGGACTGGACAGCAAATGAGCAGTTCTTC. This rearrangement joins TRBV10-3 to TRBJ2-1; maybe TRBD1 (6 bases). Trimming cost V 0 bases and J 7 bases, with 16 bases left between them. CDR3 length: 16 amino acids. Germline V gene data show CDR1 as ENHRY and CDR2 as SYGVKD.

The chain joins TRBV11-2 to TRBJ1-1; D not resolved. Germline-derived CDR1 and CDR2 are SGHAT and FQNNGV. Between the trimmed V and J ends, which lost 1 base and 3 bases, there was a span of 6 bases. CDR3 length: 13 residues. The CDR3 protein is CASSLGQYTEAFF. As DNA, the CDR3 is TGTGCCAGCAGCTTAGGGCAGTACACTGAAGCTTTCTTT.

This clone has just one count. The genes are TRBV6-5 and TRBJ1-1; no clear D gene. Germline V gene lookup returns CDR1 MNHEY and CDR2 SVGAGI. V lost 4 bases and J 0 bases, leaving 9 bases between the germline ends. The CDR3 runs 14 residues. CDR3 DNA: TGTGCCAGCAGTTCCCCCCTTATGAACACTGAAGCTTTCTTT. Its protein product is CASSSPLMNTEAFF.

The chain uses TRBV6-6 and TRBJ2-3; 7 nucleotides align to TRBD2. CDR1 MNHNY and CDR2 SVGAGI come from the germline V gene (reference sequence). J lost 4 bases, V lost 0 bases, and 4 bases had no gene match. The CDR3 has 15 residues. The CDR3 reads CASSYSPRGADTQYF. As DNA, the CDR3 is TGTGCCAGCAGTTACTCACCCCGGGGGGCAGATACGCAGTATTTT.

V is TRBV5-5 and J is TRBJ1-1; D possibly corresponds to TRBD1 (6 bases). V dropped 3 bases and J dropped 4 bases, with 19 bases sitting between them. The CDR3 sequence is 16 residues long. Germline values: CDR1 SGHKS, CDR2 YYEKEE (reference sequence). CDR3 loop: CASSSGKQGFGTEAFF. The CDR3 DNA reads as TGTGCCAGCAGCTCCGGCAAACAGGGATTTGGCACTGAAGCTTTCTTT.

V and J are TRBV11-2 and TRBJ2-2; the match to TRBD2 covers 13 bases. This CDR3 has 18 residues. Germline CDR1 reads SGHAT; CDR2 reads FQNNGV. J lost 4 bases, V lost 1 base, and 6 bases had no gene match. The CDR3 nucleotides read TGTGCCAGCAGCTTAGGCACTAGCGGGGGGGCGTCCACCGGGGAGCTGTTTTTT. Translation: CASSLGTSGGASTGELFF.

This sequence joins TRBV7-2 and TRBJ1-1, with 7 bases that match TRBD1. This CDR3 comprises 15 residues. The trim removed 4 bases at V and 1 base at J, leaving 6 bases unmatched. The germline V gene has CDR1 SGHTA and CDR2 FQGNSA. This CDR3 is CASSSAGTANTEAFF. CDR3 nucleotide sequence: TGTGCCAGCAGCTCGGCCGGGACAGCGAACACTGAAGCTTTCTTT.

The genes are TRBV6-1 and TRBJ1-1; a possible D gene is TRBD1 (6 bases). This CDR3 region has 11 residues. Germline CDR1 MNHNS, CDR2 SASEGT. Trimming pared 5 bases from V and 11 bases from J, leaving 12 bases between. DNA for the CDR3: TGTGCCAGCAGTCCCAGGGGACGGGCTTTCTTT. Amino acid sequence: CASSPRGRAFF.

This clone has only a few counts. V usage is TRBV13 and J usage is TRBJ1-1; 8 bases match TRBD1. The V gene end was trimmed by 2 bases and the J gene end by 4 bases; junction bases not matched to a gene: 9. Germline V CDR1 and CDR2: PRHDT, FYEKMQ (reference sequence). There are 16 residues in the CDR3. CDR3 amino acids: CASSLSTLQGGTEAFF. Here the CDR3 DNA reads TGTGCCAGCAGCTTATCTACATTACAGGGGGGCACTGAAGCTTTCTTT.

J is TRBJ2-7 and V is TRBV25-1; maybe TRBD1 (7 bases). The germline gives CDR1 MGHDK, CDR2 SYGVNS. V gave up 5 bases and J gave up 7 bases, with 18 bases separating them. This CDR3 has 14 amino acids. CDR3: CASSLAGGLEEQYF. For the CDR3, the DNA is TGTGCCAGCAGTCTTGCAGGGGGACTGGAGGAGCAGTACTTC.

The chain is built from TRBV2 and TRBJ1-6, with 7 bases identical to TRBD1. V shed 7 bases, J shed 8 bases, and the junction held 5 bases outside the gene matches. Per the germline V gene, CDR1 is SNHLY and CDR2 is FYNNEI. This CDR3 has 13 residues. The CDR3 loop reads CASIDRADSPLHF. The CDR3 DNA sequence: TGTGCCAGCATTGACAGGGCGGATTCACCCCTCCACTTT.

This clone was picked up one time. The gene calls are TRBV5-1 and TRBJ1-1; TRBD1 matches at 10 bases. CDR1 and CDR2 from the germline V gene are SGHRS and YFSETQ. This CDR3 spans 16 amino acids. V shed 3 bases, J shed 0 bases, and the junction held 5 bases outside the gene matches. Here the CDR3 reads CASSSDRGTLNTEAFF. The CDR3 DNA follows: TGCGCCAGCAGCTCGGACAGGGGGACCTTGAACACTGAAGCTTTCTTT.

A note on this clone: The CDR3 end shows no conserved phenylalanine or tryptophan, and so a read error is likely. The genes are TRBV5-1 and TRBJ1-2, with 9 bases fitting TRBD1. Germline CDR1 SGHRS, CDR2 YFSETQ. There are 14 residues in the CDR3. Trimming at V came to 3 bases and at J to 3 bases, leaving 3 bases not matched to a gene. The CDR3 DNA reads as TGCGCCAGCAGCTGGACAGGGGATTACTATGGCTACACCTCC. Its translation: CASSWTGDYYGYTS.

This clone appeared a few times. The rearrangement links TRBV6-5 to TRBJ1-2; D gene ambiguous. Germline loops: CDR1 MNHEY, CDR2 SVGAGI. Trimming stripped 5 bases from V and 8 bases from J, with 15 bases between. CDR3 size: 13 residues. CDR3 in DNA: TGTGCCAGCAGTGAAACTCGCGGTGGCGGCTACACCTTC. It is translated as CASSETRGGGYTF.

This clone was detected once. The rearrangement joins TRBV25-1 to TRBJ1-4, with D possibly matching TRBD1 (5 bases). V lost 3 bases, J lost 10 bases, and 15 bases lay in between. The CDR3 totals 14 residues. CDR1 MGHDK and CDR2 SYGVNS come from the germline V gene. In DNA, the CDR3 is TGTGCCAGCAGTGACCCCGACAGTCTGGGAAAACTGTTTTTT. The encoded protein is CASSDPDSLGKLFF. The entire variable domain, with the rest obtained from reference TRBV25-1 and TRBJ1-4, is as follows: EADIYQTPRYLVIGTGKKITLECSQTMGHDKMYWYQQDPGMELHLIHYSYGVNSTEKGDLSSESTVSRIRTEHFPLTLESARPSHTSQYLCASSDPDSLGKLFFGSGTQLSVL.

V is TRBV4-3 and J is TRBJ1-3; 7 positions agree with TRBD1. Trimming cost V 4 bases and J 2 bases; bases outside gene matches: 8. The CDR3 runs to 16 residues. From germline, CDR1 is LGHNA and CDR2 YSLEER. As DNA, the CDR3 is TGCGCCAGCAGCCGAGGGGACAGTCAAACTGGAAACACCATATATTTT. The encoded protein is CASSRGDSQTGNTIYF.

The chain joins TRBV2 to TRBJ1-5; a possible D gene is TRBD1 (6 bases). The CDR3 is 14 residues long. Trimming stripped 9 bases from V and 3 bases from J, with 15 bases between. Germline assignment: CDR1 SNHLY and CDR2 FYNNEI. The CDR3 loop is CASTQGRDNQPQHF. CDR3 coding DNA: TGTGCCAGTACCCAGGGGAGGGACAATCAGCCCCAGCATTTT.

The chain recombines TRBV6-6 with TRBJ1-1; 8 bases line up with TRBD1. CDR1 is MNHNY and CDR2 is SVGAGI in the germline V gene (reference sequence). The CDR3 extends over 13 amino acids. Losses at the gene ends were 6 bases for V and 4 bases for J; bases not matched to a gene: 4. CDR3 sequence (DNA): TGTGCCAGCAGCGACAGGGGCACCACTGAAGCTTTCTTT. This sequence encodes CASSDRGTTEAFF.

This chain connects TRBV30 to TRBJ2-1; D is unclear. V was clipped by 3 bases and J by 3 bases, with 12 bases between them. The CDR3 extends over 14 amino acids. CDR1 and CDR2 (germline): GTSNPN, SVGIG (reference sequence). CDR3 loop: CAWRRLVNYNEQFF. In nucleotides, the CDR3 is TGTGCCTGGAGGAGGTTAGTCAACTACAATGAGCAGTTCTTC.

This clone turned up a few times. The CDR3 nucleotides read TGTGCCAGCAGCTCCGGGAACACTGAAGCTTTCTTT. Amino acids: CASSSGNTEAFF. This chain joins TRBV5-6 and TRBJ1-1; no definite D call. Germline V lookup: CDR1 SGHDT, CDR2 YYEEEE. This CDR3 comprises 12 residues. V lost 3 bases to trimming and J lost 1 base, with 4 bases between them.

The chain has TRBV6-1 and TRBJ1-5; possibly TRBD1 for D (6 bases). The germline gives CDR1 MNHNS, CDR2 SASEGT. CDR3 length: 13 amino acids. Trimming took off 8 bases at V and 2 bases at J, with 10 bases between the two ends. CDR3 nucleotides: TGTGCCAGCGGAACAGGGCGCAATCAGCCCCAGCATTTT. As protein: CASGTGRNQPQHF.

This clone showed up just a few times. The V gene is TRBV7-8, the J gene TRBJ2-2; a possible D gene is TRBD1 (5 bases). The CDR3 extends over 17 amino acids. Germline values: CDR1 SGHVS, CDR2 FQNEAQ. V lost 0 bases and J 0 bases, leaving 11 bases between the germline ends. In DNA, the CDR3 is TGTGCCAGCAGCTTAGCCTCGACAGCCGCGAACACCGGGGAGCTGTTTTTT. Translating it yields CASSLASTAANTGELFF.